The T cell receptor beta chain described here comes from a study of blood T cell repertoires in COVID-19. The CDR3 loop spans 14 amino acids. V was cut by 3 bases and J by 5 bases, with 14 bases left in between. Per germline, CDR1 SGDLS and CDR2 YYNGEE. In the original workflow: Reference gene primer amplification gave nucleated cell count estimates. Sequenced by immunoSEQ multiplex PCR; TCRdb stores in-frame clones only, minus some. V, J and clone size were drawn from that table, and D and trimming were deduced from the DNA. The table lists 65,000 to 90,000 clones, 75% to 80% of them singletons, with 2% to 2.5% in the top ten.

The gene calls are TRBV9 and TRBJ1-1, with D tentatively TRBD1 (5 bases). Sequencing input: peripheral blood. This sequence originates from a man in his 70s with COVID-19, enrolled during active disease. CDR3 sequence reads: CASSGVGGRTEAFF. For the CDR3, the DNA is TGTGCCAGCAGCGGGGTTGGGGGGAGGACTGAAGCTTTCTTT.